This record concerns one T cell receptor beta chain sequence. Its specificity is not known. The record originates from a study of blood T cells in healthy people across ages. Findings and limits, study-wide: Long-lived donors carried more naive CD4+ cells and greater diversity than aged donors.

Samples each yielded at least 5 micrograms of total RNA. The authors ran a second PCR of about 7 to 12 cycles using a sample-barcoded 5' primer and a J-beta primer mix. Template switching added a 12-random-nucleotide identifier to every cDNA molecule. TCRdb used MiXCR to reprocess the 5' RACE reads, holding one entry per CDR3 protein. The data contain 700,000 to 1,000,000 distinct CDR3 sequences, roughly 44% of them singletons. Deletions cut 5 bases from V and 1 base from J, with 5 bases between. The CDR3 sequence is 12 residues long. The chain joins TRBV12-3 or TRBV12-4 to TRBJ2-5; D is unresolved. The sequenced sample consisted of blood. The clonotype comes from a man aged 60 to 75 in good health. The CDR3 nucleotides read TGTGCCAGCAGTGGGGTCCAAGAGACCCAGTACTTC. Translation: CASSGVQETQYF.